This TCR beta chain stems from a study of cytomegalovirus exposure and HLA in healthy donors. Trimming cost V 3 bases and J 2 bases; bases outside gene matches: 4. This CDR3 has 14 amino acids. Points from the study as a whole: A previous analysis found most TCR beta V segments productive roughly 87% or roughly 30% of the time. V- and J-gene trimming of TCR beta was linked (in a later analysis) to a missense DCLRE1C variant.

Notes on this clone: What it binds is not known.

Primers: 60 Vbeta forward and 13 Jbeta reverse. Here immunoSEQ multiplex PCR was the method, and the copy in TCRdb shows in-frame clones only, minus some. The sample includes more than 80,000 clones, about four fifths of them seen just once. The chain couples TRBV23-1 to TRBJ2-7; 7 positions agree with TRBD1. TRBV23-1 is designated an ORF whose function remains uncertain. The sample comprised PBMCs. This TCR came from a man aged 60-69 years in good health and CMV-seronegative. CDR3 in DNA: TGCGCCAGCAGTCAGGAAGGGGGCGCCTACGAGCAGTACTTC. It encodes CASSQEGGAYEQYF.